This entry lists 10 T cell receptor beta chains sequenced from one sample in a study of T cells after yellow fever vaccination. In TCRdb, the 5' RACE reads were re-called with MiXCR into one record per CDR3 protein. The sample yields 450,000 to 550,000 distinct CDR3 sequences, 19% seen once. The sample consisted of PBMCs, taken 15 days after the yellow fever booster vaccination. The receptors come from a man aged 25-45 years who received the YFV17D yellow fever vaccine.

This clonotype was observed a few times. The CDR3 protein is CASSQTGYTGELFF. As DNA, the CDR3 is TGTGCCAGCAGCCAGACTGGGTACACCGGGGAGCTGTTTTTT. The chain recombines TRBV14 with TRBJ2-2; D remains ambiguous. Trimming cost V 3 bases and J 3 bases, with 8 bases left between them. The CDR3 covers 14 residues. Germline V lookup: CDR1 SGHDN, CDR2 FVKESK.

This clonotype has just a few counts. The rearrangement links TRBV15 to TRBJ2-3; D possibly corresponds to TRBD1 (5 bases). There are 15 residues in the CDR3. Per the germline V gene, CDR1 is LNHNV and CDR2 is YYDKDF (reference sequence). V was pared by 0 bases and J by 2 bases, with 9 bases between. CDR3 in DNA: TGTGCCACCAGCAGAGATCGACAGCTCACAGATACGCAGTATTTT. It encodes CATSRDRQLTDTQYF.

In the case of this clonotype: The junction differs from germline at one of its ends, possibly a read error. The V call is TRBV20-1, the J call TRBJ2-1, with 13 bases that match TRBD2. The CDR3 covers 16 residues. Looked up from germline, CDR1 is DFQATT and CDR2 is SNEGSKA (reference sequence). Here the CDR3 DNA reads TGCTGTGCTCGACGGACTAGCGGGAGAGCGATGGGTGAGCAGTTCTTC. Protein: CCARRTSGRAMGEQFF.

This clonotype was seen more than once but under ten times. In DNA form, the CDR3 reads TGTGCCAGCAGCCCCCGTAAGAATGAGCAGTTCTTC. It encodes CASSPRKNEQFF. The V and J genes are TRBV9 and TRBJ2-1; D remains unclear. The germline gives CDR1 SGDLS, CDR2 YYNGEE. This CDR3 contains 12 residues. Between the trimmed V and J ends, which lost 4 bases and 7 bases, there was a span of 9 bases. Drawing the rest from reference TRBV9 and TRBJ2-1, the complete variable domain is DSGVTQTPKHLITATGQRVTLRCSPRSGDLSVYWYQQSLDQGLQFLIQYYNGEERAKGNILERFSAQQFPDLHSELNLSSLELGDSALYFCASSPRKNEQFFGPGTRLTVL.

V is TRBV6-1 and J is TRBJ2-1; the match to TRBD2 covers 13 bases. The CDR3 has 15 amino acids. The V and J ends lost 7 bases and 7 bases, in that order; junction bases with no gene match: 7. Germline assignment: CDR1 MNHNS and CDR2 SASEGT. This CDR3 is CASMKGLAGRNEQFF. The CDR3 DNA follows: TGTGCCAGCATGAAGGGACTAGCGGGAAGGAATGAGCAGTTCTTC.

The V gene is TRBV15, the J gene TRBJ2-2; the D is unclear. Germline V gene data show CDR1 as LNHNV and CDR2 as YYDKDF (reference sequence). Trimming cost V 1 base and J 5 bases, with 8 bases left between them. The CDR3 covers 14 residues. CDR3 DNA sequence: TGTGCCACCAGCAGAGGCCGAGCTACCGGGGAGCTGTTTTTT. This codes for CATSRGRATGELFF.

The V gene is TRBV20-1, the J gene TRBJ2-2, with D perhaps assigned TRBD1 or TRBD2 (5 bases each). CDR1 DFQATT and CDR2 SNEGSKA come from the germline V gene (reference sequence). There are 14 residues in the CDR3. V lost 6 bases to trimming and J lost 3 bases, with 14 bases between them. CDR3 nucleotide sequence: TGCAGTGCAAAGACCGGGGCATACACCGGGGAGCTGTTTTTT. It translates to CSAKTGAYTGELFF.

The rearrangement joins TRBV15 to TRBJ2-7, with D hard to call. This CDR3 has 15 residues. Germline loops: CDR1 LNHNV, CDR2 YYDKDF (reference sequence). Trimming took 0 bases from V and 1 from J, leaving 10 bases between them. Here the CDR3 reads CATSRDLGGSYEQYF. In DNA form, the CDR3 reads TGTGCCACCAGCAGAGATTTGGGCGGTTCCTACGAGCAGTACTTC.

This clonotype was observed a few times. The J gene is TRBJ2-1, the V gene TRBV9, with 7 bases that match TRBD2. With V trimmed by 4 bases and J by 4 bases, 8 bases remained unmatched. From germline, CDR1 is SGDLS and CDR2 YYNGEE. CDR3 length: 15 amino acids. The CDR3 DNA reads TGTGCCAGCAGCAACACTAGCGAACTATACAATGAGCAGTTCTTC. Amino acid sequence: CASSNTSELYNEQFF.

This rearrangement joins TRBV6-5 to TRBJ1-1; D is ambiguous. The CDR3 extends over 11 amino acids. V lost 5 bases and J lost 5, with 6 bases in between. Germline CDR1 reads MNHEY; CDR2 reads SVGAGI. CDR3 amino acids: CASSMWTEAFF. The CDR3 coding sequence is TGTGCCAGCAGTATGTGGACTGAAGCTTTCTTT.